What follows are 30 T cell receptor beta chains derived from one specimen sequenced in a study of T cell responses to AZD1222 COVID-19 vaccine. Some clones are missing from TCRdb's copy, which holds only in-frame ones; the method was immunoSEQ multiplex PCR. The sample holds about 80,000 clones, 80% to 90% seen once. Sample: peripheral blood, taken 28 days after the second AZD1222 dose. The receptor set was obtained from an adult who received the AZD1222 COVID-19 vaccine.

The rearrangement links TRBV6-6 to TRBJ1-5; D gene ambiguous. V lost 6 bases and J lost 5, with 14 bases in between. The germline V gene has CDR1 MNHNY and CDR2 SVGAGI (reference sequence). The CDR3 runs to 14 residues. The CDR3 is CASSQSDGHQPQHF. The CDR3 nucleotides are TGTGCCAGCAGCCAGTCGGACGGTCATCAGCCCCAGCATTTT.

The chain links TRBV9 to TRBJ2-5; 10 nucleotides line up with TRBD1. V lost 0 bases and J lost 5; bases outside the gene matches: 7. The CDR3 has 16 residues. Germline-derived CDR1 and CDR2 are SGDLS and YYNGEE. The CDR3 reads CASSVELTGGRETQYF. CDR3 coding DNA: TGTGCCAGCAGCGTAGAATTGACAGGGGGCAGGGAGACCCAGTACTTC.

The V gene is TRBV6-5, the J gene TRBJ1-4; 9 bases are a match to TRBD1. The germline V gene encodes CDR1 MNHEY and CDR2 SVGAGI. The CDR3 loop spans 14 amino acids. Losses at the gene ends were 7 bases for V and 7 bases for J; bases not matched to a gene: 7. The CDR3, as DNA: TGTGCCAGCATCCAGACAGGGGGGAGTGAAAAACTGTTTTTT. Its translation is CASIQTGGSEKLFF.

This chain uses TRBV7-2 with TRBJ2-7, with 8 bases fitting TRBD1. CDR3 size: 15 residues. Looked up from germline, CDR1 is SGHTA and CDR2 is FQGNSA. V gave up 3 bases and J gave up 6 bases; unmatched junction bases: 10. The CDR3 region is CASSLGLGTGGEQYF. The CDR3 DNA is TGTGCCAGCAGCTTGGGGTTAGGGACAGGAGGCGAGCAGTACTTC.

The V and J genes are TRBV9 and TRBJ2-3; the D call may be TRBD1 or TRBD2 (5 bases each). The germline CDR1 and CDR2 sequences are SGDLS and YYNGEE. V was clipped by 3 bases and J by 4 bases, with 18 bases between them. The CDR3 contains 16 residues. The CDR3 is CASSAQGRGLSDTQYF. DNA of the CDR3: TGTGCCAGCAGCGCCCAGGGACGGGGCCTTTCAGATACGCAGTATTTT.

The V and J genes are TRBV4-1 and TRBJ1-1, with 9 bases matching TRBD1. CDR1 MGHRA and CDR2 YSYEKL come from the germline V gene. Trimming took 0 bases from V and 4 from J; bases not matched to a gene: 12. The CDR3 extends over 18 amino acids. CDR3 loop: CASSQEGLDRGRSTEAFF. CDR3 DNA: TGCGCCAGCAGCCAAGAGGGCCTTGACAGGGGGAGGAGCACTGAAGCTTTCTTT.

V and J are TRBV5-8 and TRBJ2-7, with unresolved D. The V gene lost 6 bases and the J gene lost 4 bases, with 17 bases spanning the gap. The CDR3 spans 14 residues. The germline CDR1 and CDR2 sequences are SGHTS and YDEGEE. CDR3 nucleotide sequence: TGTGCCAGCATCCTCGCAAGGGCCTCATACGAGCAGTACTTC. It yields the protein CASILARASYEQYF.

The V gene is TRBV5-1, the J gene TRBJ2-7, with D tentatively TRBD1 or TRBD2 (6 bases each). V was trimmed by 8 bases and J by 7 bases, leaving 13 bases between them. The CDR3 is 11 residues long. Germline V gene data show CDR1 as SGHRS and CDR2 as YFSETQ. The CDR3 DNA is TGCGCCAGTTGGGGGGCGGGAGAGCAGTACTTC. Its translation: CASWGAGEQYF.

V and J are TRBV7-2 and TRBJ1-1; D is unresolved. Germline CDR1 reads SGHTA; CDR2 reads FQGNSA. V was shortened by 7 bases and J by 3 bases, with 12 bases between the two germline ends. This CDR3 region has 13 residues. The CDR3 nucleotides read TGTGCCAGCACCCTAGGGTCCCACACTGAAGCTTTCTTT. Protein product: CASTLGSHTEAFF.

The rearrangement links TRBV2 to TRBJ1-5; TRBD1 aligns across 9 bases. The CDR3 has 15 amino acids. CDR1 and CDR2 (germline): SNHLY, FYNNEI. V trimming: 8 bases; J trimming: 6 bases; junction bases outside the gene matches: 11. Written as DNA, the CDR3 is TGTGCCAGCCTCAGGACAGGGGAAACAGGTCAGCCCCAGCATTTT. Its translation: CASLRTGETGQPQHF.

The chain employs TRBV13 and TRBJ1-2, with 12 positions matching TRBD1. Germline V gene data show CDR1 as PRHDT and CDR2 as FYEKMQ (reference sequence). The CDR3 loop spans 14 amino acids. V lost 2 bases and J lost 8; bases outside the gene matches: 3. The chain's CDR3 is CASSLRGQGAGYTF. CDR3 bases: TGTGCCAGCAGCTTAAGGGGACAGGGGGCCGGCTACACCTTC.

The V and J genes are TRBV28 and TRBJ2-3, with D possibly matching TRBD1 (5 bases). Trimming removed 5 bases from V and 6 bases from J, with 15 bases in between. CDR1 and CDR2 (germline): MDHEN, SYDVKM. The CDR3 has 14 amino acids. The CDR3 is CASSNNQGYDTQYF. DNA for the CDR3: TGTGCCAGCAGTAATAATCAGGGTTACGATACGCAGTATTTT.

Only one count was recorded for this clone. The chain uses TRBV19 and TRBJ1-1; D not resolved. Germline CDR1 reads LNHDA; CDR2 reads SQIVND (reference sequence). V lost 3 bases, J lost 7 bases, and 9 bases lay in between. The CDR3 consists of 12 residues. For the CDR3, the DNA is TGTGCCAGTAGTATGCGCGGTGGTGAAGCTTTCTTT. This sequence encodes CASSMRGGEAFF.

The J gene is TRBJ1-3, the V gene TRBV3-1 (or the pseudogene TRBV3-2); TRBD1 aligns across 9 bases. The V and J ends lost 0 bases and 3 bases, in that order; junction bases with no gene match: 9. The CDR3 is 18 residues long. From germline, CDR1 is LGHDT and CDR2 YNNKEL (reference sequence). The CDR3 loop is CASSQDQLQGAIGNTIYF. In nucleotides, the CDR3 is TGTGCCAGCAGCCAAGACCAGCTACAGGGGGCAATTGGAAACACCATATATTTT.

A single count supports this clone. For the CDR3, the DNA is TGTGCCAGCAGCGTCCCCCTTATTTACACCGGGGAGCTGTTTTTT. The encoded protein is CASSVPLIYTGELFF. V gene TRBV7-9 combines with J gene TRBJ2-2, with no clear D. This CDR3 contains 15 residues. With 5 bases removed from V and 3 bases from J, the gap between germline ends came to 13 bases. Looked up from germline, CDR1 is SEHNR and CDR2 is FQNEAQ (reference sequence).

The chain employs TRBV19 and TRBJ1-1, with TRBD1 identical over 9 bases. Germline V CDR1 and CDR2: LNHDA, SQIVND (reference sequence). The CDR3 is 15 residues long. The V and J ends lost 5 bases and 11 bases, in that order; junction bases with no gene match: 15. This chain's CDR3 is CASSPQTGGRGAAFF. The CDR3 DNA sequence: TGTGCCAGTAGTCCCCAGACAGGGGGTAGAGGGGCGGCTTTCTTT.

The chain carries TRBV24-1 and TRBJ2-7, with D perhaps TRBD1 or TRBD2 (5 bases each). This CDR3 comprises 20 residues. The germline V gene encodes CDR1 KGHDR and CDR2 SFDVKD. V was shortened by 4 bases and J by 6 bases, with 33 bases between the two germline ends. CDR3 in DNA: TGTGCCACCAGTGACGCACTAGAGTCAGGGTTAGGGTTTTATTTTTGCGAGCAGTACTTC. It yields the protein CATSDALESGLGFYFCEQYF.

The chain carries TRBV6-5 and TRBJ1-2; D gene uncertain. Germline V lookup: CDR1 MNHEY, CDR2 SVGAGI. The CDR3 totals 11 residues. V was pared by 4 bases and J by 7 bases, with 7 bases between. The CDR3 loop is CASSSKGGYTF. The CDR3, as DNA: TGTGCCAGCAGTTCTAAGGGTGGCTACACCTTC.

The V gene is TRBV28, the J gene TRBJ1-6; D ambiguous. V was trimmed by 4 bases and J by 7 bases, leaving 11 bases between them. The CDR3 runs to 14 residues. Germline V lookup: CDR1 MDHEN, CDR2 SYDVKM. The CDR3 spells CASSWVTLNSPLHF. CDR3 bases: TGTGCCAGCAGTTGGGTCACACTAAATTCACCCCTCCACTTT.

This rearrangement joins TRBV2 to TRBJ2-1; D is undetermined. This CDR3 has 14 residues. The V end lost 1 base, the J end lost 8 bases, and 12 bases lay between the germline ends. Germline values: CDR1 SNHLY, CDR2 FYNNEI. DNA of the CDR3: TGTGCCAGCAGTGAAGGTAGCAATCCCTATGAGCAGTTCTTC. Its translation: CASSEGSNPYEQFF.

The CDR3, as DNA: TGTGCCAGCTCACCGGTGGGAATCGGGACAGAGCCCTACGAGCAGTACTTC. Translated, it gives CASSPVGIGTEPYEQYF. The chain combines TRBV18 with TRBJ2-7; 7 nucleotides align to TRBD1. The CDR3 runs to 17 residues. V gave up 3 bases and J gave up 2 bases; unmatched junction bases: 13. Germline CDR1 KGHSH, CDR2 LQKENI.

This clone came up once. The rearrangement joins TRBV5-1 to TRBJ1-6; TRBD1 matches 7 bases. The germline gives CDR1 SGHRS, CDR2 YFSETQ. CDR3 size: 15 residues. V shed 1 base and J 5 bases; nucleotides not matched to a gene: 3. CDR3 sequence reads: CASSLITGDNSPLHF. The CDR3 bases are TGCGCCAGCAGCTTGATTACAGGGGATAATTCACCCCTCCACTTT. Variable domain in full (rest from reference TRBV5-1 and TRBJ1-6): KAGVTQTPRYLIKTRGQQVTLSCSPISGHRSVSWYQQTPGQGLQFLFEYFSETQRNKGNFPGRFSGRQFSNSRSEMNVSTLELGDSALYLCASSLITGDNSPLHFGNGTRLTVT.

The V gene is TRBV19, the J gene TRBJ2-7; either TRBD1 or TRBD2 may supply D (5 bases each). Trimming stripped 4 bases from V and 2 bases from J, with 12 bases between. Germline loops: CDR1 LNHDA, CDR2 SQIVND (reference sequence). CDR3 size: 14 residues. CDR3 bases: TGTGCCAGTAGTACAGGGAGCAGCCCCTACGAGCAGTACTTC. Translation gives CASSTGSSPYEQYF.

This clone was recorded once. J is TRBJ1-1 and V is TRBV6-5; D is ambiguous. V was clipped by 5 bases and J by 1 base, with 11 bases between them. CDR3 length: 14 amino acids. CDR1 is MNHEY and CDR2 is SVGAGI in the germline V gene. The CDR3 reads CASSRPSGNTEAFF. As DNA, the CDR3 is TGTGCCAGCAGTAGGCCGAGCGGGAACACTGAAGCTTTCTTT.

The table lists this clone with a count of one. This chain uses TRBV7-6 with TRBJ1-2; TRBD1 is a possible D gene (5 bases). The V and J ends lost 1 base and 6 bases respectively, with 15 bases between them. This CDR3 region has 15 residues. Germline V gene lookup returns CDR1 SGHVS and CDR2 FNYEAQ. CDR3 nucleotides: TGTGCCAGCAGCTTAGTCGGGGGAGGGTTGGATGGCTACACCTTC. Translation: CASSLVGGGLDGYTF.

This chain joins TRBV28 and TRBJ2-3, with D unclear. The CDR3 length is 14 residues. V was trimmed by 6 bases and J by 4 bases, leaving 14 bases between them. Germline V gives CDR1 MDHEN, CDR2 SYDVKM. Here the CDR3 reads CASSIQGFPDTQYF. The CDR3, as DNA: TGTGCCAGCAGCATACAAGGTTTTCCAGATACGCAGTATTTT.

This clone has just one count. V usage is TRBV4-1 and J usage is TRBJ1-4; perhaps TRBD1 as D (6 bases). Germline CDR1 MGHRA, CDR2 YSYEKL. The germline V and J ends were trimmed by 0 bases and 0 bases, with 11 bases remaining between them. This CDR3 is built from 17 residues. The CDR3 sequence is CASSQEGQHATNEKLFF. CDR3 sequence (DNA): TGCGCCAGCAGCCAAGAAGGACAGCATGCAACTAATGAAAAACTGTTTTTT.

The chain recombines TRBV15 with TRBJ1-1, with 8 bases identical to TRBD1. The CDR3 is made up of 14 amino acids. Germline V CDR1 and CDR2: LNHNV, YYDKDF (reference sequence). The trim removed 8 bases at V and 0 bases at J, leaving 5 bases unmatched. The CDR3 DNA follows: TGTGCCACCGCCGACAGGGGCATGAACACTGAAGCTTTCTTT. It is translated as CATADRGMNTEAFF.

The CDR3 DNA is TGTGCCACCCATAGGGGGGGGCCCTACAATGAGCAGTTCTTC. It encodes CATHRGGPYNEQFF. V gene TRBV15 combines with J gene TRBJ2-1, with D tentatively TRBD2 (7 bases). Germline V gene sequence: CDR1 LNHNV, CDR2 YYDKDF (reference sequence). Trimming stripped 8 bases from V and 2 bases from J, with 13 bases between. This CDR3 comprises 14 residues. Filled out from reference TRBV15 and TRBJ2-1, the complete variable domain reads DAMVIQNPRYQVTQFGKPVTLSCSQTLNHNVMYWYQQKSSQAPKLLFHYYDKDFNNEADTPDNFQSRRPNTSFCFLDIRSPGLGDTAMYLCATHRGGPYNEQFFGPGTRLTVL.

This chain uses TRBV4-1 with TRBJ1-1; D perhaps matches TRBD1 (6 bases). Germline CDR1 reads MGHRA; CDR2 reads YSYEKL. V was clipped by 4 bases and J by 5 bases, with 26 bases between them. The CDR3 length is 18 residues. The CDR3 region has the DNA TGCGCCAGCAGCCCAACAACCTTCCTCAATCGGGGGCGGACTGAAGCTTTCTTT. Translation: CASSPTTFLNRGRTEAFF.